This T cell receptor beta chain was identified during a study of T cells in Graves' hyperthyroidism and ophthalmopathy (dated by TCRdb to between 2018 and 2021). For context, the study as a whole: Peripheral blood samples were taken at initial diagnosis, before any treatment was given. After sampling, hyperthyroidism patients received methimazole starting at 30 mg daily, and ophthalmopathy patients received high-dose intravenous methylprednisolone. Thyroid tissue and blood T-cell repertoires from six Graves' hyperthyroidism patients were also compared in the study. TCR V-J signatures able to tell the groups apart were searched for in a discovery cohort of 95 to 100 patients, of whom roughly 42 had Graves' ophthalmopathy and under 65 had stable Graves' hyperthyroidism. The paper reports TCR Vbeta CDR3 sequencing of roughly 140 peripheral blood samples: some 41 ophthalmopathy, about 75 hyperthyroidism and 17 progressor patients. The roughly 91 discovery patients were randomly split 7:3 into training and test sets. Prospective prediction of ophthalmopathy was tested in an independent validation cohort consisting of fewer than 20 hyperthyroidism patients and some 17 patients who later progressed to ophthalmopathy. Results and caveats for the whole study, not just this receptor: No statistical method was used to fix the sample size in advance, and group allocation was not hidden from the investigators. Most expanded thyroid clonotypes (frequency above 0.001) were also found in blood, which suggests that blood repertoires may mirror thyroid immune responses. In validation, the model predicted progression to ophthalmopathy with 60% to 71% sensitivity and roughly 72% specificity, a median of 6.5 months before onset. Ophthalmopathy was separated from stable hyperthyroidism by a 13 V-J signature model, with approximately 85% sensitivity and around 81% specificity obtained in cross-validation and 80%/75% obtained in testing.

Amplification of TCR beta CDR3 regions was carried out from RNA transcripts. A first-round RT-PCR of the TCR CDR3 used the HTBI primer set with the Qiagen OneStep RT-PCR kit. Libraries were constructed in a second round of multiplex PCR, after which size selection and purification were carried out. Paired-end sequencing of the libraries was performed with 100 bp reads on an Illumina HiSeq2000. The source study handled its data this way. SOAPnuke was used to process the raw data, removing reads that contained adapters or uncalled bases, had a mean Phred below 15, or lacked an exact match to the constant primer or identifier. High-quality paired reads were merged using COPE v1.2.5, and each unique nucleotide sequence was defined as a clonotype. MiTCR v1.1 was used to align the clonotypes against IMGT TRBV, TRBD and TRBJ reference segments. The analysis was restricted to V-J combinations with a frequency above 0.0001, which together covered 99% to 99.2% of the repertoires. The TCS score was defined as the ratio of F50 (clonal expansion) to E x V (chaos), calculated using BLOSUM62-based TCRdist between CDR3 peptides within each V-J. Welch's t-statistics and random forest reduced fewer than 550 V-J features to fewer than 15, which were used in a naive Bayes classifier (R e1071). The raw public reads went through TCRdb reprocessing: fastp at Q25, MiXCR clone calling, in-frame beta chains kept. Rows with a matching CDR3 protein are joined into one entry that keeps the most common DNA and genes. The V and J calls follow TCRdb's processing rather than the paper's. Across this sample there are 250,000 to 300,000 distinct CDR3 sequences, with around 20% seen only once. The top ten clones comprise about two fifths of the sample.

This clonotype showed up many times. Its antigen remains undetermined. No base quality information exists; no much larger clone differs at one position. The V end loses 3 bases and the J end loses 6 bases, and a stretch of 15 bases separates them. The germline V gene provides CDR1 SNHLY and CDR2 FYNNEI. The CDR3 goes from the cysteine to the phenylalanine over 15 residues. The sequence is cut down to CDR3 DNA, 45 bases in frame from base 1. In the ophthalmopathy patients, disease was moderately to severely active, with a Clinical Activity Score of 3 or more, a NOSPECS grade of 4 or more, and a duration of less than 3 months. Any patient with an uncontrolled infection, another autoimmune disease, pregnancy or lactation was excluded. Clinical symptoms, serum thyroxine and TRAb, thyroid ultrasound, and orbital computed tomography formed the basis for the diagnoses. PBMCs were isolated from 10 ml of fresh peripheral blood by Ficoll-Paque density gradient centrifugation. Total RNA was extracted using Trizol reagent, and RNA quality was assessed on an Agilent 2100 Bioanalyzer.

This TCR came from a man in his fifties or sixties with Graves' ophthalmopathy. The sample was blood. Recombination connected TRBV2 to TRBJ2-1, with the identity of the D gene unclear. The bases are TGTGCCAGCAGTGAGACGTGGGCTAGTGTCAATGAGCAGTTCTTC. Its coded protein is CASSETWASVNEQFF.